What follows are 14 T cell receptor beta chains derived from one specimen sequenced in a study of tumor and adjacent non-tumor tissue in lung cancer (dated by TCRdb to the late 2010s). RNA was extracted from bulk unsorted tissue and checked for quality with a NanoDrop ND-1000 and an Agilent 2100. Receptor libraries were prepared by multiplex PCR. For sequencing, an Illumina HiSeq 2500 was employed. TCRbeta libraries were constructed through three rounds of nested PCR with primers (Table S4) according to protocols modified from ARM-PCR. The public reads were reanalyzed by TCRdb: fastp trimming at Q25, MiXCR alignment, in-frame beta chains only. When rows share a CDR3 protein, they turn into one entry using the most common DNA and genes. The sample contains about 82,000 distinct CDR3 sequences, under 80% of them found a single time. The ten largest account for roughly 12% of the sample. Specimen: lung tumor tissue. Every receptor here comes from a woman between 50 and 59 years old with non-small cell lung cancer.

A remark on this clonotype: Possible read error: a much larger clone is one base away. V usage is TRBV28 and J usage is TRBJ2-5, with D perhaps assigned TRBD1 or TRBD2 (7 bases each). The CDR3 contains 16 residues. V was clipped by 10 bases and J by 4 bases, with 25 bases between them. Germline CDR1 is MDHEN and CDR2 is SYDVKM. CDR3 DNA: TGTGCCAACACCAAGTTATCCAGGGGGGGGGGAGAGACCCAGTACTTC. It encodes CANTKLSRGGGETQYF.

As regards this clonotype: One end of the junction is discordant with germline, which a read error may explain. This rearrangement joins TRBV4-1 to TRBJ2-2; TRBD1 matches 7 bases. CDR3 length: 13 amino acids. Germline V lookup: CDR1 MGHRA, CDR2 YSYEKL. CDR3 region: CATTRGNTGELFF. CDR3 nucleotides: TGCGCCACCACCAGGGGGAACACGGGGGAGCTGTTTTTT.

This clonotype was seen just once. The junction departs from germline at one end; a sequencing error may be responsible. The chain is built from TRBV28 and TRBJ2-3; 11 bases fit TRBD1. Germline V gene sequence: CDR1 MDHEN, CDR2 SYDVKM. CDR3 length equals 15 residues. The CDR3 bases are TGTGCCAGCAGTGAAATAGGACAGGGGGCAGATATGCAGTATTTT. Translation gives CASSEIGQGADMQYF.

In the case of this clonotype: The CDR3 end shows no conserved phenylalanine or tryptophan, and so a read error is likely. This chain connects TRBV11-2 to TRBJ2-1; D call uncertain. The V gene lost 2 bases and the J gene lost 7 bases, with 12 bases spanning the gap. The CDR3 is made up of 14 amino acids. The germline CDR1 and CDR2 sequences are SGHAT and FQNNGV. The CDR3 DNA is TGTGCCAGCAGCTTATATGGCAATGTGAATGAGCAGTTCTCC. This translates into CASSLYGNVNEQFS.

This chain joins TRBV6-1 and TRBJ2-1, with 7 nucleotides matching TRBD2. Germline-derived CDR1 and CDR2 are MNHNS and SASEGT. The CDR3 length is 19 residues. The junction had 20 bases not matched to a gene; V was cut back by 8 bases and J by 1 base. The CDR3 DNA reads as TGTGCCAGCTCCGAGGACGGTGGCGGGAGTGGCAAATCCTACAATGAGCAGTTCTTC. Amino acids: CASSEDGGGSGKSYNEQFF.

The rearrangement links TRBV6-1 to TRBJ2-7; TRBD1 matches at 8 bases. CDR1 and CDR2 from the germline V gene are MNHNS and SASEGT. The CDR3 extends over 15 amino acids. V was clipped by 1 base and J by 9 bases; unmatched bases: 11. As DNA, the CDR3 is TGTGCCAGCAGTGAAGATGGGACAGGCTCCTACAGGCAGTACTTC. Residues: CASSEDGTGSYRQYF.

About this clonotype itself: A much larger clone lies a single base off, so this may be a read error. The chain has TRBV30 and TRBJ2-7; tentatively, D is TRBD1 or TRBD2 (5 bases each). The CDR3 has 14 residues. Trimming took 0 bases from V and 4 from J, leaving 13 bases between them. Germline values: CDR1 GTSNPN, CDR2 SVGIG (reference sequence). The CDR3 spells CAWSVMGRQYEQYF. The CDR3 DNA follows: TGTGCCTGGAGTGTAATGGGACGGCAATACGAGCAGTACTTC.

The chain recombines TRBV6-2 or TRBV6-3 with TRBJ2-4, with no clear D. Germline CDR1 and CDR2: MNHEY and SVGEGT. The ends were cut back, 5 bases at V and 5 bases at J, with 13 bases in the middle. This CDR3 contains 14 residues. As DNA, the CDR3 is TGTGCCAGCAGTCCCCACGGACGGCAAAACATTCAGTACTTC. This sequence encodes CASSPHGRQNIQYF.

The genes are TRBV6-5 and TRBJ1-1; TRBD1 is a possible D gene (6 bases). With 7 bases removed from V and 0 bases from J, the gap between germline ends came to 15 bases. The CDR3 sequence is 15 residues long. Germline lookup yields CDR1 MNHEY and CDR2 SVGAGI. The CDR3 DNA reads TGTGCCAGCAATTATCGGACAGAGCTGAACACTGAAGCTTTCTTT. Protein sequence: CASNYRTELNTEAFF.

Concerning this clonotype itself: At one boundary the junction diverges from the germline segment, which might be a read error. The chain employs TRBV4-2 and TRBJ2-4; 7 positions match TRBD1. Germline CDR1 reads LGHNA; CDR2 reads YNFKEQ. The CDR3 length is 15 residues. In nucleotides, the CDR3 is TGTGCCCGCAGCCAAGATTTAGGGGGCCGAAACATTCAGTACTTC. This gives the protein CARSQDLGGRNIQYF.

This clonotype was seen once. One end of the junction fails to match germline, which may point to a read error. This chain joins TRBV9 and TRBJ1-6, with D perhaps TRBD1 (5 bases). From germline, CDR1 is SGDLS and CDR2 YYNGEE. This CDR3 is built from 14 residues. In nucleotides, the CDR3 is TGTGCCTGCAGCGTGGCGGGGGACTATTCACCCCTCCACTTT. This encodes CACSVAGDYSPLHF.

Of note for this clonotype: At one of its ends the junction is not consistent with the germline gene, which may arise from a read error. The chain combines TRBV10-3 with TRBJ2-2; no definite D call. In germline, CDR1 is ENHRY, CDR2 SYGVKD. CDR3 length: 14 residues. CDR3 sequence reads: CVIGRDPYTGELFF. The DNA of the CDR3 is TGTGTCATCGGTCGTGACCCCTACACCGGGGAGCTGTTTTTT.

Remarks on this clonotype: Germline and junction disagree at one end, which may indicate a read error. This rearrangement joins TRBV12-3 or TRBV12-4 to TRBJ2-7, with 7 bases aligning to TRBD1. The CDR3 has 12 amino acids. The CDR3 reads CTSSSGTDRQYF. Here the CDR3 DNA reads TGTACCAGCAGTTCGGGGACAGACCGGCAGTACTTC.

As to this clonotype: Germline and junction disagree at one end, which may indicate a read error. This chain uses TRBV6-5 with TRBJ1-1; D is ambiguous. The CDR3 is made up of 15 amino acids. Germline lookup yields CDR1 MNHEY and CDR2 SVGAGI. The CDR3 coding sequence is TGCGCCAGCAGTTACTCCGCAGCCCTGAAGACTGAAGCTTTCTTT. This gives the protein CASSYSAALKTEAFF.